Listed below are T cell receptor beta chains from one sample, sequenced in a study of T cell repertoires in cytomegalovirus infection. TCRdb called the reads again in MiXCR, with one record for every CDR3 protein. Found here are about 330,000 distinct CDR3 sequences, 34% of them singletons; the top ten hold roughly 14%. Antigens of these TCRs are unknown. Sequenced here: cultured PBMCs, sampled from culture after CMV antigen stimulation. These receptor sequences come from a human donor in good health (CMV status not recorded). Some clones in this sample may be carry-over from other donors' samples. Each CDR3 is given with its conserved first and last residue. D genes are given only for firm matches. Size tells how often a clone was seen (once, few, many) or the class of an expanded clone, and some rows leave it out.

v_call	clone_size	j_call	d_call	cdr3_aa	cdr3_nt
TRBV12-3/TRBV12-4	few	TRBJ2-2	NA	CASSLTGLGTGELFF	TGTGCCAGCAGTTTAACCGGGTTGGGTACCGGGGAGCTGTTTTTT
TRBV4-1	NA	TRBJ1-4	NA	CASSWGGGGPEKLFF	TGCGCCAGCAGCTGGGGGGGGGGAGGACCTGAAAAACTGTTTTTT
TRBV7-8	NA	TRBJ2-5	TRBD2	CASSLVRGAGGPYIETQYF	TGTGCCAGCAGCTTAGTTCGGGGGGCGGGAGGGCCATACATCGAGACCCAGTACTTC
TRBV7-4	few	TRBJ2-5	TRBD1	CASSPGTGGLRETQYF	TGTGCCAGCAGCCCCGGGACAGGGGGGCTGAGGGAGACCCAGTACTTC
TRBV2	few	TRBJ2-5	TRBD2	CASSGSLAGESDETQYF	TGTGCCAGCAGTGGAAGTCTAGCGGGAGAATCCGATGAGACCCAGTACTTC
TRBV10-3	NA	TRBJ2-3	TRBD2	CAISKTSGRRDWPDTQYF	TGTGCCATCAGTAAGACTAGCGGGAGGAGAGACTGGCCAGATACGCAGTATTTT
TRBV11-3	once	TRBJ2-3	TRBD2	CASSSSPGLAGVDTQYF	TGTGCCAGCAGCTCATCGCCGGGACTAGCGGGAGTAGATACGCAGTATTTT
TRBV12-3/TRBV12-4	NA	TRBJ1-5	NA	CASSFKGLRDQPQHF	TGTGCCAGCAGTTTCAAGGGTCTCAGGGATCAGCCCCAGCATTTT
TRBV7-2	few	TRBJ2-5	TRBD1	CASSPRQGVGKTQYF	TGTGCCAGCAGCCCAAGACAGGGAGTAGGAAAGACCCAGTACTTC
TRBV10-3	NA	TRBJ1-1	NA	CAISLQENTEAFF	TGTGCCATCAGTCTACAGGAGAACACTGAAGCTTTCTTT
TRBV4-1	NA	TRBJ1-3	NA	CASRVTTELSGNTIYF	TGCGCCAGCAGGGTAACGACGGAGTTATCTGGAAACACCATATATTTT
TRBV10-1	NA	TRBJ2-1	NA	CASPKKGLFYNEQFF	TGCGCCAGCCCGAAGAAGGGACTTTTCTACAATGAGCAGTTCTTC
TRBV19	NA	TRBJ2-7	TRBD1	CASSGGTGPSYEQYF	TGTGCCAGTAGTGGTGGGACAGGCCCTTCCTACGAGCAGTACTTC
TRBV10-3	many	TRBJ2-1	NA	CATNLEEGKQFF	TGTGCCACCAACCTGGAGGAGGGGAAGCAGTTCTTC
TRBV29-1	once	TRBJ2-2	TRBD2	CSVDGRATGELFF	TGCAGCGTTGACGGGAGGGCCACCGGGGAGCTGTTTTTT
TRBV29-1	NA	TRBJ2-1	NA	CSVAPQGNEQFF	TGCAGCGTTGCCCCACAGGGCAATGAGCAGTTCTTC
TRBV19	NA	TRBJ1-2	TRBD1	CASSIVGQGYGYTF	TGTGCCAGTAGTATAGTGGGACAGGGCTATGGCTACACCTTC
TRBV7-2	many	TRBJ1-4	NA	CASSSAPGTGEKLFF	TGTGCCAGCAGCTCAGCCCCGGGGACGGGTGAAAAACTGTTTTTT
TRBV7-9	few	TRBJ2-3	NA	CASGVTRSTDTQYF	TGTGCCAGCGGCGTGACACGGTCCACAGATACGCAGTATTTT
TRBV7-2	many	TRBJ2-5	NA	CASRQGAGETQYF	TGTGCCAGCAGACAGGGTGCGGGAGAGACCCAGTACTTC
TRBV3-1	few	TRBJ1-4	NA	CASSQGIFGEKLFF	TGTGCCAGCAGCCAAGGTATTTTTGGAGAAAAACTGTTTTTT
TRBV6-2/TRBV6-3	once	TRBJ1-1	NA	CASSSVSLNTEAFF	TGTGCCAGCAGCTCCGTGAGCCTGAACACTGAAGCTTTCTTT
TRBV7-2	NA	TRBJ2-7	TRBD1	CASSFGTAREQYF	TGTGCCAGCAGCTTTGGGACAGCCCGGGAGCAGTACTTC
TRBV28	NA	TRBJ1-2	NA	CASSLMGINYGYTF	TGTGCCAGCAGTTTAATGGGAATCAACTATGGCTACACCTTC
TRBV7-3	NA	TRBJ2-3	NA	CASAPSSTDTQYF	TGTGCCAGCGCCCCCTCAAGCACAGATACGCAGTATTTT
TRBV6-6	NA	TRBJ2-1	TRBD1	CASSYQGQHNEQFF	TGTGCCAGCAGCTACCAGGGACAGCACAATGAGCAGTTCTTC
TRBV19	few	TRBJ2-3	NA	CASSARERSTDTQYF	TGTGCCAGTAGCGCCAGGGAGCGGAGCACAGATACGCAGTATTTT
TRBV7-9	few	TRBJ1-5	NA	CASSPKTGGQPQHF	TGTGCCAGCAGTCCCAAGACAGGAGGCCAGCCCCAGCATTTT
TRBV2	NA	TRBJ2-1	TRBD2	CASSHSGRISYNEQFF	TGTGCCAGCAGCCACAGCGGGAGGATCTCCTACAATGAGCAGTTCTTC
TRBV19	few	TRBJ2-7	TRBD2	CASSPSGRATYEQYF	TGTGCCAGTAGTCCCAGCGGGAGGGCCACCTACGAGCAGTACTTC
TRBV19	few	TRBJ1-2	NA	CASRYPPAAGYGYTF	TGTGCCAGTAGGTATCCCCCGGCGGCCGGCTATGGCTACACCTTC
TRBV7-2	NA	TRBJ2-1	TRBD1	CASSLKTGSYNEQFF	TGTGCCAGCAGCTTAAAGACAGGGAGCTACAATGAGCAGTTCTTC
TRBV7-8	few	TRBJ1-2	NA	CASSNKGSWTANYGYTF	TGTGCCAGCAGCAATAAAGGGAGCTGGACAGCTAACTATGGCTACACCTTC
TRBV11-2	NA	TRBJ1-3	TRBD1	CASATGGDTIYF	TGTGCCAGCGCAACAGGGGGAGACACCATATATTTT
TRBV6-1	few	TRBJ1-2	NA	CASTFVGGTNYGYTF	TGTGCCAGCACTTTCGTCGGGGGCACTAACTATGGCTACACCTTC